The sample holds many counts of the clone carrying this T cell receptor (beta chain). What it recognizes is unknown. These data come from a study of T cell clonality in common variable immunodeficiency. Study findings and constraints: Compared with healthy controls, CVID subjects showed increased TCRbeta clonality, mostly in about a third. CVID subjects shared fewer TCRbeta clones than healthy controls did.

Each donor provided about 5 to 8.5 ml of heparinized whole blood. Some clones are missing from TCRdb's copy, which holds only in-frame ones; the method was immunoSEQ multiplex PCR. This sample shows 35,000 to 50,000 clones and no singletons; approximately 0.71% rests with the ten largest. This clonotype originated in a person aged 18-69 years in good health. The sequencing sample was made of peripheral blood mononuclear cells.

The chain's CDR3 is CASSVRERAPTYEQYF. CDR3 DNA, as far as it was read: TGTGCCAGCAGTGTGAGGGAGCGGGCGCCAACCTACGAG. The rearrangement uses TRBV2 and TRBJ2-7; the D gene is possibly TRBD2 (6 bases). Sequencing ends 3 residues short of the CDR3 end; the germline J gene provides the rest. The CDR3 loop spans 16 amino acids. V dropped 4 bases and J dropped 2 bases, with 18 bases sitting between them. Germline V gives CDR1 SNHLY, CDR2 FYNNEI. Complete variable domain (other parts from reference TRBV2 and TRBJ2-7): EPEVTQTPSHQVTQMGQEVILRCVPISNHLYFYWYRQILGQKVEFLVSFYNNEISEKSEIFDDQFSVERPDGSNFTLKIRSTKLEDSAMYFCASSVRERAPTYEQYFGPGTRLTVT.